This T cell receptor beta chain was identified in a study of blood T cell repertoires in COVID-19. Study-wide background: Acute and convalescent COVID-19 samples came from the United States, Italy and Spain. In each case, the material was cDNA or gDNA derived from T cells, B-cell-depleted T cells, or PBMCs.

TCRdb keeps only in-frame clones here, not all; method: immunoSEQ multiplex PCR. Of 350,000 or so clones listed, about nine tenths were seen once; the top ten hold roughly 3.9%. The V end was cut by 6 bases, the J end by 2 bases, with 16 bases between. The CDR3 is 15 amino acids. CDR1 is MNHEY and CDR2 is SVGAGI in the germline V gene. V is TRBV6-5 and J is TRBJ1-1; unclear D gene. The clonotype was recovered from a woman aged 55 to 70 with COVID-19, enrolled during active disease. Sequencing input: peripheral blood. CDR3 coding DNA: TGTGCCAGCAGCAATACCCCCACGGTAAACACTGAAGCTTTCTTT. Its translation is CASSNTPTVNTEAFF.